This is a list of T cell receptor beta chains from one sample in a study of T cell responses to AZD1222 COVID-19 vaccine. Sequencing was performed with immunoSEQ multiplex PCR; in TCRdb, only in-frame clones are kept and a portion is missing. The repertoire holds some 170,000 clones, with over 75% as singletons. This specimen was peripheral blood, taken 28 days after the second AZD1222 dose. The receptors derive from an adult who received the AZD1222 COVID-19 vaccine. Each CDR3 is given with its conserved first and last residue.

v_call cdr3_aa
TRBV14 CASSRKDRRFTDTQYF
TRBV12-3/TRBV12-4 CASSSWPGGLIF
TRBV5-1 CASSPGQGVYGYTF
TRBV9 CASSVTGGFGQPQHF
TRBV27 CASSSMGTGTVGYTF
TRBV9 CASSPGREQYF
TRBV18 CASSPITGGNSPLHF
TRBV19 CASSIEGLTDTQYF
TRBV7-2 CASSSFWGRPNTGELFF
TRBV10-3 CAISELKGNTIYF
TRBV11-3 CASSLTGPSTDTQYF
TRBV27 CASSWTGNQPQHF